A single sample gave rise to the 18 T cell receptor beta chains below, sequenced in a study of blood T cell repertoires in COVID-19. The data were produced by immunoSEQ multiplex PCR, yet TCRdb's version contains in-frame clones alone and is incomplete. This table has around 64,000 clones, under 80% appearing once. The sample consisted of PBMCs or T cells enriched from blood (not recorded which). Receptors were obtained from a woman aged 55-69 years who had been exposed to COVID-19.

The rearrangement joins TRBV19 to TRBJ1-1; 7 nucleotides align to TRBD1. After removal of 6 bases from V and 0 bases from J, the junction contained 13 bases not matched to a gene. Germline loops: CDR1 LNHDA, CDR2 SQIVND (reference sequence). CDR3 size: 17 residues. DNA of the CDR3: TGTGCCAGTAGGACAGGGTTAAAGGGACTAGTGAACACTGAAGCTTTCTTT. Its translation: CASRTGLKGLVNTEAFF.

This chain links TRBV7-3 with TRBJ2-1; TRBD2 matches 13 bases. Germline trimming cut 1 base from V and 0 bases from J; bases unmatched to any gene: 18. The CDR3 is 23 residues long. The germline V gene has CDR1 SGHTA and CDR2 FQGTGA. The CDR3 DNA follows: TGTGCCAGCAGCTTAAAAGGGGCAGTCGGACTAGCGGGAGTCCGGGGCTCCTACAATGAGCAGTTCTTC. Its protein product is CASSLKGAVGLAGVRGSYNEQFF.

The rearrangement links TRBV5-1 to TRBJ2-7; TRBD1 matches at 9 bases. The junction had 7 bases not matched to a gene; V was cut back by 4 bases and J by 5 bases. Germline V gives CDR1 SGHRS, CDR2 YFSETQ. CDR3 length equals 14 residues. Here the CDR3 reads CASSPGTGSHEQYF. CDR3 nucleotides: TGCGCCAGCAGCCCCGGGACAGGGAGCCACGAGCAGTACTTC.

This chain uses TRBV4-1 with TRBJ2-5; 8 bases agree with TRBD1. This CDR3 comprises 14 residues. The V segment lost 1 base and the J segment 5 bases; nucleotides outside the gene matches: 3. Per the germline V gene, CDR1 is MGHRA and CDR2 is YSYEKL. The CDR3 coding sequence is TGCGCCAGCAGCCAAGGGACAGGGCGGGAGACCCAGTACTTC. Residues: CASSQGTGRETQYF.

This clone was counted a few times. The chain combines TRBV28 with TRBJ2-5, with 7 bases aligning to TRBD2. Germline V lookup: CDR1 MDHEN, CDR2 SYDVKM. This CDR3 region has 17 residues. Trimming took 3 bases from V and 0 from J; bases not matched to a gene: 10. CDR3 in DNA: TGTGCCAGCAGTTTTAGCGGGCCGATGGGGTACCAAGAGACCCAGTACTTC. Amino acids: CASSFSGPMGYQETQYF.

The chain links TRBV5-1 to TRBJ2-5, with 15 bases fitting TRBD2. J gave up 2 bases and V 4 bases, and 12 bases lay outside the gene matches. Per germline, CDR1 SGHRS and CDR2 YFSETQ. The CDR3 is 19 amino acids. The CDR3 region is CASSAGLAGGRGGQETQYF. In DNA, the CDR3 is TGCGCCAGCAGCGCCGGACTAGCGGGAGGGAGGGGAGGGCAAGAGACCCAGTACTTC.

The CDR3, as DNA: TGCGCCAAAACCATCACAGGGGACACTGAAGCTTTCTTT. Protein product: CAKTITGDTEAFF. The chain combines TRBV10-1 with TRBJ1-1, with TRBD1 matching over 7 bases. CDR3 length equals 13 residues. Germline V gene sequence: CDR1 WNHNN, CDR2 SYGVQD (reference sequence). V shed 10 bases and J 3 bases; nucleotides not matched to a gene: 8.

The rearrangement joins TRBV10-3 to TRBJ2-5; 15 nucleotides line up with TRBD2. Trimming at V came to 6 bases and at J to 3 bases, leaving 8 bases not matched to a gene. In germline, CDR1 is ENHRY, CDR2 SYGVKD. The CDR3 runs 17 residues. The CDR3 loop is CAIRLGLAGGPEETQYF. DNA for the CDR3: TGTGCCATCAGGCTAGGACTAGCGGGGGGGCCTGAAGAGACCCAGTACTTC.

The chain is built from TRBV4-1 and TRBJ2-5, with D tentatively TRBD2 (5 bases). CDR3 length: 14 residues. Germline CDR1 is MGHRA and CDR2 is YSYEKL. Trimming removed 1 base at V and 5 bases at J, with 11 bases between. In DNA, the CDR3 is TGCGCCAGCAGCCAAGCACTAGATATTGAGACCCAGTACTTC. As protein: CASSQALDIETQYF.

The chain has TRBV5-1 and TRBJ1-2, with a possible D match to TRBD1 (5 bases). Per germline, CDR1 SGHRS and CDR2 YFSETQ. The CDR3 contains 14 residues. Trimming took 3 bases from V and 4 from J, leaving 13 bases between them. The CDR3 coding sequence is TGCGCCAGCAGCTCGGGCGGGGGAAGCTATGGCTACACCTTC. This encodes CASSSGGGSYGYTF.

This chain links TRBV19 with TRBJ2-1; a possible D gene is TRBD1 (6 bases). The V and J ends lost 1 base and 7 bases respectively, with 17 bases between them. The CDR3 length is 16 residues. Germline V gene lookup returns CDR1 LNHDA and CDR2 SQIVND (reference sequence). The CDR3 sequence: CASSIVLRQAMNEQFF. In nucleotides, the CDR3 is TGTGCCAGTAGTATAGTACTCAGACAGGCTATGAATGAGCAGTTCTTC.

The gene calls are TRBV10-2 and TRBJ1-6; D is possibly TRBD1 (6 bases). In germline, CDR1 is WSHSY, CDR2 SAAADI. Trimming cost V 0 bases and J 8 bases, with 11 bases left between them. The CDR3 is 15 residues long. The CDR3 DNA is TGCGCCAGCAGTGAGTCTACAGGGATTCATTCACCCCTCCACTTT. Protein: CASSESTGIHSPLHF.

The rearrangement links TRBV14 to TRBJ1-6, with 8 bases that match TRBD1. The CDR3 extends over 14 amino acids. Germline V CDR1 and CDR2: SGHDN, FVKESK. V lost 3 bases, J lost 9 bases, and 4 bases stayed unmatched. CDR3 protein: CASSQVRGRSPLHF. The CDR3 coding sequence is TGTGCCAGCAGCCAGGTCAGGGGGCGTTCACCCCTCCACTTT.

CDR3 nucleotides: TGTGCCAGCAGCCCGGGACAGGGGGCTGGTGAAGCTTTCTTT. Encoded protein: CASSPGQGAGEAFF. V gene TRBV7-8 combines with J gene TRBJ1-1; 12 nucleotides line up with TRBD1. This CDR3 region has 14 residues. CDR1 is SGHVS, CDR2 FQNEAQ, per germline. The trim removed 5 bases at V and 7 bases at J, leaving 5 bases unmatched. The entire variable domain, with the rest obtained from reference TRBV7-8 and TRBJ1-1, is as follows: GAGVSQSPRYKVAKRGQDVALRCDPISGHVSLFWYQQALGQGPEFLTYFQNEAQLDKSGLPSDRFFAERPEGSVSTLKIQRTQQEDSAVYLCASSPGQGAGEAFFGQGTRLTVV.

V and J are TRBV9 and TRBJ2-7; D gene unclear. V lost 3 bases to trimming and J lost 3 bases, with 4 bases between them. CDR1 and CDR2 (germline): SGDLS, YYNGEE. This CDR3 region has 11 residues. CDR3 amino acids: CASSANYEQYF. CDR3 bases: TGTGCCAGCAGCGCCAACTACGAGCAGTACTTC.

V and J are TRBV28 and TRBJ1-2; weak D call: TRBD1 (5 bases). V was shortened by 7 bases and J by 7 bases, with 13 bases between the two germline ends. Germline CDR1 is MDHEN and CDR2 is SYDVKM. The CDR3 is 12 amino acids. The CDR3 nucleotides are TGTGCCAGCACCGTGGCTCAGGGTGGCTACACCTTC. This codes for CASTVAQGGYTF.

J is TRBJ1-5 and V is TRBV6-5, with a tentative D call TRBD1 (6 bases). The CDR3 covers 15 residues. Trimming shortened V by 4 bases and J by 6 bases, and 16 bases separated the two germline ends. The germline CDR1 and CDR2 sequences are MNHEY and SVGAGI. CDR3 amino acids: CASSLGGGGFQPQHF. DNA for the CDR3: TGTGCCAGCAGTTTGGGTGGCGGGGGCTTTCAGCCCCAGCATTTT.

The V and J genes are TRBV11-2 and TRBJ2-7; 8 bases match TRBD1. The V segment lost 6 bases and the J segment 4 bases; nucleotides outside the gene matches: 11. Germline CDR1 SGHAT, CDR2 FQNNGV. The CDR3 is 15 amino acids. CDR3 nucleotides: TGTGCCAGCAGTCGGGGAGGACAGGGAGGTTACGAGCAGTACTTC. This gives the protein CASSRGGQGGYEQYF.